These 25 T cell receptor beta chains were all obtained from the same sample, sequenced in a study of cytomegalovirus exposure and HLA in healthy donors (dated by TCRdb to 2016 to 2017). Library construction relied on the immunoSEQ multiplex PCR assay. A mixture of 60 forward primers for TCR Vbeta segments and 13 reverse primers for TCR Jbeta segments was used in the multiplex PCR. TCRdb provides this immuneACCESS table in a form limited to in-frame rearrangements. Some clones are lacking; in checked studies, under half of them reflect an unresolved V gene, and why the rest are absent is not known. The sample yields about 130,000 clones; approximately 80% were counted once. The ten largest clones add up to over 0.95% of the sample. Sequencing was performed on PBMCs. These receptors were taken from a girl aged 2-10 years in good health and CMV-seronegative.

The genes are TRBV2 and TRBJ2-5, with TRBD2 matching over 9 bases. With V trimmed by 1 base and J by 4 bases, 7 bases remained unmatched. Germline assignment: CDR1 SNHLY and CDR2 FYNNEI. CDR3 size: 16 residues. The CDR3: CASSEGAGGSGETQYF. The DNA for the CDR3 is TGTGCCAGCAGTGAAGGGGCGGGAGGGAGTGGAGAGACCCAGTACTTC.

This clone has only one observation. V usage is TRBV28 and J usage is TRBJ2-7, with TRBD2 identical over 13 bases. With V trimmed by 5 bases and J by 4 bases, 8 bases remained unmatched. The CDR3 has 16 amino acids. Per the germline V gene, CDR1 is MDHEN and CDR2 is SYDVKM. The CDR3 nucleotides read TGTGCCAGCAGTACCGCGGGGACTAGCGGGAAGTACGAGCAGTACTTC. Residues: CASSTAGTSGKYEQYF.

This clone was detected a few times. The V and J genes are TRBV4-1 and TRBJ2-5, with TRBD1 matching 9 bases. The J call may be wrong; the DNA end is better matched by TRBJ2-7. The CDR3 is made up of 16 amino acids. Per the germline V gene, CDR1 is MGHRA and CDR2 is YSYEKL. In DNA, the CDR3 is TGCGCCAGCAGCCAGGTACCTGGGACAGGGTTTTACGAGCAGTACTTC. Its protein product is CASSQVPGTGFYEQYF.

The CDR3: CASSAGTRPDTQYF. The CDR3 nucleotides are TGTGCCAGCAGTGCCGGGACAAGGCCTGATACGCAGTATTTT. The chain links TRBV2 to TRBJ2-3; tentative D call: TRBD1 (6 bases). The CDR3 length is 14 residues. Per the germline V gene, CDR1 is SNHLY and CDR2 is FYNNEI. Trimming removed 4 bases from V and 6 bases from J, with 14 bases in between.

This chain links TRBV2 with TRBJ1-2, with a tentative D call TRBD1 (5 bases). Germline V lookup: CDR1 SNHLY, CDR2 FYNNEI. Trimming took off 4 bases at V and 2 bases at J, with 17 bases between the two ends. There are 16 residues in the CDR3. The CDR3 here is CASSGVDSSLNYGYTF. For the CDR3, the DNA is TGTGCCAGCAGTGGCGTCGACAGCTCCCTGAACTATGGCTACACCTTC.

The rearrangement uses TRBV5-1 and TRBJ2-1; D is perhaps TRBD2 (7 bases). Germline CDR1 reads SGHRS; CDR2 reads YFSETQ. Trimming pared 4 bases from V and 8 bases from J, leaving 22 bases between. The CDR3 runs 16 residues. CDR3 sequence: CASSRVAGALGDEQFF. CDR3 DNA sequence: TGCGCCAGCAGCCGTGTGGCGGGGGCCCTTGGGGATGAGCAGTTCTTC.

V is TRBV11-2 and J is TRBJ2-7, with 11 bases identical to TRBD1. The CDR3 is 16 residues long. Per the germline V gene, CDR1 is SGHAT and CDR2 is FQNNGV. V gave up 7 bases and J gave up 5 bases; unmatched junction bases: 13. Here the CDR3 reads CASTQLVRTGGHEQYF. In DNA, the CDR3 is TGTGCCAGCACCCAGCTGGTGCGGACAGGGGGCCACGAGCAGTACTTC.

This clone turned up a few times. The genes are TRBV11-2 and TRBJ2-7; D is ambiguous. Trimming took off 5 bases at V and 1 base at J, with 3 bases between the two ends. CDR3 length: 11 amino acids. The germline gives CDR1 SGHAT, CDR2 FQNNGV. The CDR3 protein is CASSHSYEQYF. The CDR3 DNA reads TGTGCCAGCAGCCATTCCTACGAGCAGTACTTC.

This sequence joins TRBV27 and TRBJ2-1; weak D call: TRBD2 (6 bases). The CDR3 is made up of 12 amino acids. CDR1 and CDR2 (germline): MNHEY, SMNVEV (reference sequence). With 3 bases removed from V and 15 bases from J, the gap between germline ends came to 15 bases. The CDR3 coding sequence is TGTGCCAGCAGTTTGGGGCGGGACCCGCCGTTCTTC. Translated: CASSLGRDPPFF.

The rearrangement joins TRBV5-5 to TRBJ2-4, with TRBD2 matching over 9 bases. The CDR3 has 16 residues. Looked up from germline, CDR1 is SGHKS and CDR2 is YYEKEE (reference sequence). The trim removed 4 bases at V and 0 bases at J, leaving 5 bases unmatched. Here the CDR3 reads CASSIAGALAKNIQYF. CDR3 coding DNA: TGTGCCAGCAGCATAGCGGGAGCCCTAGCCAAAAACATTCAGTACTTC.

This chain joins TRBV5-1 and TRBJ1-1; possibly TRBD1 for D (6 bases). The germline V and J ends were trimmed by 3 bases and 6 bases, with 12 bases remaining between them. The germline gives CDR1 SGHRS, CDR2 YFSETQ. This CDR3 comprises 13 residues. CDR3 in DNA: TGCGCCAGCAGCTGGCAGGGGCTCCCTGAAGCTTTCTTT. Its protein is CASSWQGLPEAFF.

The rearrangement uses TRBV6-6 and TRBJ1-2; D possibly corresponds to TRBD1 (6 bases). Germline CDR1 and CDR2: MNHNY and SVGAGI (reference sequence). V was trimmed by 2 bases and J by 4 bases, leaving 17 bases between them. There are 16 residues in the CDR3. For the CDR3, the DNA is TGTGCCAGCAGTTACCCCCCGACAGGATACGCCTATGGCTACACCTTC. Translation gives CASSYPPTGYAYGYTF.

The rearrangement links TRBV5-4 to TRBJ1-3; unclear D gene. Germline V gene sequence: CDR1 SGHNT, CDR2 YYREEE (reference sequence). The CDR3 extends over 14 amino acids. V lost 4 bases and J lost 4, with 12 bases in between. In DNA, the CDR3 is TGTGCCAGCAGCCGGTCCGGGTCAGGAAACACCATATATTTT. It codes for CASSRSGSGNTIYF.

V gene TRBV28 combines with J gene TRBJ1-2; 8 nucleotides align to TRBD1. Germline V gene data show CDR1 as MDHEN and CDR2 as SYDVKM. V gave up 5 bases and J gave up 4 bases; unmatched junction bases: 6. This CDR3 is built from 14 residues. As DNA, the CDR3 is TGTGCCAGCAGTATCGCAGGGGGCAGCTATGGCTACACCTTC. Translating gives CASSIAGGSYGYTF.

The genes are TRBV27 and TRBJ2-5; the D gene is possibly TRBD1 (6 bases). The J call may be wrong; the DNA end is better matched by TRBJ2-7. Germline loops: CDR1 MNHEY, CDR2 SMNVEV (reference sequence). The CDR3 runs 13 residues. This CDR3 is CASRGHQSYEQYF. In DNA form, the CDR3 reads TGTGCCAGCAGGGGACACCAATCCTACGAGCAGTACTTC.

This clone occurred once. One junction end does not reproduce the germline sequence, and a read error may be involved. The chain employs TRBV30 and TRBJ1-6; 7 bases align to TRBD1. From germline, CDR1 is GTSNPN and CDR2 SVGIG (reference sequence). This CDR3 spans 14 amino acids. The CDR3 DNA follows: TGTGCCTGGGGTGTCAGGGGGGATAATTCACCCCTCCACTTT. Amino acids: CAWGVRGDNSPLHF.

The CDR3 DNA sequence: TGTGCCAGCAGCTCTGAGATTTATGGCTACACCTTC. This translates into CASSSEIYGYTF. The rearrangement links TRBV11-2 to TRBJ1-2; no firm D call. V was cut by 4 bases and J by 5 bases, with 8 bases left in between. Germline lookup yields CDR1 SGHAT and CDR2 FQNNGV. This CDR3 spans 12 amino acids.

The chain is built from TRBV27 and TRBJ2-1; 13 nucleotides agree with TRBD2. With 5 bases clipped from V and 6 bases from J, the junction kept 4 bases outside the gene matches. This CDR3 is built from 15 residues. Per the germline V gene, CDR1 is MNHEY and CDR2 is SMNVEV (reference sequence). The CDR3 here is CASSPGTSGTNEQFF. The DNA for the CDR3 is TGTGCCAGCAGTCCAGGGACTAGCGGGACCAATGAGCAGTTCTTC.

In DNA, the CDR3 is TGTGCCAGCAGCCAAGATCTCCGGGGAGATACGCAGTATTTT. Translating gives CASSQDLRGDTQYF. This chain uses TRBV4-2 with TRBJ2-3; tentatively, D is TRBD2 (5 bases). The germline V and J ends were trimmed by 0 bases and 5 bases, with 9 bases remaining between them. CDR3 size: 14 residues. Germline V gene data show CDR1 as LGHNA and CDR2 as YNFKEQ.

The rearrangement links TRBV9 to TRBJ1-1; the D gene is possibly TRBD1 (5 bases). Trimming removed 0 bases from V and 5 bases from J, with 8 bases in between. CDR1 and CDR2 (germline): SGDLS, YYNGEE. The CDR3 consists of 13 residues. CDR3 in DNA: TGTGCCAGCAGCGTAGACGGGGGGACTGAAGCTTTCTTT. Translating gives CASSVDGGTEAFF.

The CDR3, as DNA: TGTGCCAGTCGGGACAATTCCTACGAGCAGTACTTC. It codes for CASRDNSYEQYF. J is TRBJ2-7 and V is TRBV19, with D possibly TRBD1 on 6 matching bases. The CDR3 contains 12 residues. V shed 8 bases and J shed 1 base, with 9 bases lying between them. The germline gives CDR1 LNHDA, CDR2 SQIVND (reference sequence).

The gene calls are TRBV6-5 and TRBJ1-5, with D maybe TRBD1 (6 bases). CDR1 and CDR2 from the germline V gene are MNHEY and SVGAGI. V lost 2 bases and J 5 bases, leaving 10 bases between the germline ends. The CDR3 loop spans 14 amino acids. This CDR3 reads CASSYRQGYQPQHF. CDR3 nucleotides: TGTGCCAGCAGTTACCGGCAGGGGTATCAGCCCCAGCATTTT.

The chain employs TRBV10-3 and TRBJ1-6, with 7 bases fitting TRBD1. The CDR3 totals 17 residues. Trimming removed 2 bases from V and 0 bases from J; junction bases left unmatched: 4. CDR1 and CDR2 from the germline V gene are ENHRY and SYGVKD. CDR3 protein: CAISEPDRSSYNSPLHF. The CDR3 DNA follows: TGTGCCATCAGTGAGCCGGACAGGAGCTCCTATAATTCACCCCTCCACTTT.

This chain links TRBV30 with TRBJ1-3; D gene unclear. The CDR3 contains 14 residues. The V gene lost 1 base and the J gene lost 0 bases, with 7 bases spanning the gap. CDR1 and CDR2 from the germline V gene are GTSNPN and SVGIG (reference sequence). CDR3 bases: TGTGCCTGGAGTGATTTGAGCTCTGGAAACACCATATATTTT. It translates to CAWSDLSSGNTIYF. Complete variable domain (other parts from reference TRBV30 and TRBJ1-3): SQTIHQWPATLVQPVGSPLSLECTVEGTSNPNLYWYRQAAGRGLQLLFYSVGIGQISSEVPQNLSASRPQDRQFILSSKKLLLSDSGFYLCAWSDLSSGNTIYFGEGSWLTVV.

The chain uses TRBV7-3 and TRBJ2-3, with 10 bases aligning to TRBD2. In germline, CDR1 is SGHTA, CDR2 FQGTGA. V dropped 2 bases and J dropped 0; count of bases not matched to a gene: 5. The CDR3 is 17 amino acids. CDR3 DNA: TGTGCCAGCAGCTTACTTGGACTAGCGGTGAGCACAGATACGCAGTATTTT. Protein product: CASSLLGLAVSTDTQYF.